Detailed here is one T cell receptor (beta chain). Original processing methods: Reference gene primer amplification gave estimated nucleated cell counts. Measured with immunoSEQ multiplex PCR; TCRdb has only the in-frame clones, and not every one. V and J calls and clone size come straight from that table; D and trimming were deduced from the DNA. This sample has 300,000 to 400,000 clones, with approximately 86% found just once. The record originates from a study of blood T cell repertoires in COVID-19. Background on the study: PBMCs, B-cell-depleted T cells, or T cells provided the cDNA or gDNA that made up the material.

CDR3 length: 12 amino acids. CDR1 and CDR2 (germline): SGHNT, YYREEE (reference sequence). V lost 4 bases and J 2 bases, leaving 7 bases between the germline ends. The source material was peripheral blood. The TCR sequence derives from a human donor in a cohort sampled during active COVID-19. The V call is TRBV5-4, the J call TRBJ2-7; unclear D gene. In nucleotides, the CDR3 is TGTGCCAGCAGCCTAGATACCTACGAGCAGTACTTC. It translates to CASSLDTYEQYF.